The 29 T cell receptor beta chains below were found in one sample sequenced in a study of PD-1 blockade in classical Hodgkin lymphoma. Only in-frame clones appear in the TCRdb table, and some are missing; sequencing was by immunoSEQ multiplex PCR. The sample gives tens of thousands of clones, just under 80% of which show up once; around an eighth is in the top ten. Autologous stem cell transplantation was followed by relapse in every patient, and brentuximab vedotin exposure varied. The sample in question was peripheral blood mononuclear cells (PBMCs), obtained at baseline. The receptors stem from a human donor with classical Hodgkin lymphoma.

This clone was seen a handful of times. The rearrangement links TRBV19 to TRBJ1-2; D gene uncertain. Per germline, CDR1 LNHDA and CDR2 SQIVND (reference sequence). Trimming cost V 5 bases and J 4 bases, with 14 bases left between them. This CDR3 is built from 14 residues. CDR3 amino acids: CASSPSGGGYGYTF. In nucleotides, the CDR3 is TGTGCCAGTAGTCCTTCCGGCGGAGGCTATGGCTACACCTTC.

The rearrangement joins TRBV10-2 to TRBJ2-5; tentatively, D is TRBD1 (6 bases). This CDR3 is 13 amino acids long. Looked up from germline, CDR1 is WSHSY and CDR2 is SAAADI. Trimming left V 6 bases short and J 3 bases short, with 11 bases between. Here the CDR3 reads CASRTGPEETQYF. CDR3 in DNA: TGCGCCAGCAGAACAGGGCCGGAAGAGACCCAGTACTTC.

The chain is built from TRBV2 and TRBJ1-2; D call uncertain. This CDR3 region has 13 residues. CDR1 SNHLY and CDR2 FYNNEI come from the germline V gene. V lost 1 base to trimming and J lost 2 bases, with 5 bases between them. This chain's CDR3 is CASSEGLNYGYTF. In DNA form, the CDR3 reads TGTGCCAGCAGTGAAGGACTGAACTATGGCTACACCTTC.

Only one count was recorded for this clone. The chain couples TRBV19 to TRBJ1-5; D not resolved. The germline V and J ends were trimmed by 5 bases and 4 bases, with 12 bases remaining between them. Germline lookup yields CDR1 LNHDA and CDR2 SQIVND (reference sequence). This CDR3 has 14 amino acids. CDR3: CASSLFEDNQPQHF. CDR3 sequence (DNA): TGTGCCAGTAGTCTATTTGAGGATAATCAGCCCCAGCATTTT.

This clone was recorded a few times. The V call is TRBV18, the J call TRBJ1-1, with D unclear. Germline loops: CDR1 KGHSH, CDR2 LQKENI. CDR3 length: 13 amino acids. The V end was cut by 5 bases, the J end by 1 base, with 8 bases between. The CDR3 loop is CASSAGSNTEAFF. The CDR3 coding sequence is TGTGCCAGCTCAGCGGGCTCGAACACTGAAGCTTTCTTT. The variable domain in full, with the rest retrieved from reference TRBV18 and TRBJ1-1, is NAGVMQNPRHLVRRRGQEARLRCSPMKGHSHVYWYRQLPEEGLKFMVYLQKENIIDESGMPKERFSAEFPKEGPSILRIQQVVRGDSAAYFCASSAGSNTEAFFGQGTRLTVV.

The chain is built from TRBV5-1 and TRBJ1-1; D might be TRBD1 (5 bases). Trimming pared 2 bases from V and 0 bases from J, leaving 14 bases between. Germline V lookup: CDR1 SGHRS, CDR2 YFSETQ. The CDR3 runs 16 residues. CDR3 in DNA: TGCGCCAGCAGCTTTGATACAGGAGACTTGAACACTGAAGCTTTCTTT. Encoded protein: CASSFDTGDLNTEAFF.

This clone was observed once. V gene TRBV19 combines with J gene TRBJ2-7, with a possible D match to TRBD2 (6 bases). The ends were cut back, 1 base at V and 5 bases at J, with 9 bases in the middle. This CDR3 is built from 13 residues. Germline assignment: CDR1 LNHDA and CDR2 SQIVND (reference sequence). The CDR3, as DNA: TGTGCCAGTAGTATAGGAGGCGGGGACGAGCAGTACTTC. Protein: CASSIGGGDEQYF.

This chain links TRBV4-3 with TRBJ1-2; D call uncertain. The ends were cut back, 3 bases at V and 2 bases at J, with 16 bases in the middle. This CDR3 contains 16 residues. Germline V gene lookup returns CDR1 LGHNA and CDR2 YSLEER. In DNA form, the CDR3 reads TGCGCCAGCAGCCATACCCGGAGGGCAGGAAACTATGGCTACACCTTC. Amino acid sequence: CASSHTRRAGNYGYTF.

The chain employs TRBV18 and TRBJ2-7; D remains ambiguous. This CDR3 has 13 amino acids. V gave up 2 bases and J gave up 3 bases, with 8 bases separating them. The germline CDR1 and CDR2 sequences are KGHSH and LQKENI. Here the CDR3 DNA reads TGTGCCAGCTCACCATTGGGCCGCTACGAGCAGTACTTC. Residues: CASSPLGRYEQYF.

Worth noting for this clone: The sample has other DNA sequences that encode this CDR3 too. The rearrangement joins TRBV21-1 to TRBJ1-2. TRBV21-1 is noted as a pseudogene. CDR3 length: 17 amino acids. The CDR3 sequence is CASSKAPMRGSPGGYTF. CDR3 DNA sequence: TGTGCCAGCAGCAAAGCCCCCATGAGGGGCAGCCCGGGTGGCTACACCTTC.

This clone was observed a few times. The chain carries TRBV7-2 and TRBJ1-3; D might be TRBD1 (5 bases). Germline V gene data show CDR1 as SGHTA and CDR2 as FQGNSA. Trimming removed 2 bases at V and 7 bases at J, with 15 bases between. The CDR3 totals 15 residues. The chain's CDR3 is CASSLRQGIRNTIYF. CDR3 sequence (DNA): TGTGCCAGCAGCTTAAGGCAGGGCATCCGGAACACCATATATTTT.

The chain couples TRBV29-1 to TRBJ1-3; 7 nucleotides agree with TRBD1. The CDR3 contains 15 residues. With 5 bases clipped from V and 0 bases from J, the junction kept 7 bases outside the gene matches. Germline CDR1 reads SQVTM; CDR2 reads ANQGSEA. Here the CDR3 DNA reads TGCAGCGTTATTAAGGACAGGCTCTCTGGAAACACCATATATTTT. This gives the protein CSVIKDRLSGNTIYF. Based on the CDR3 plus reference TRBV29-1 and TRBJ1-3, the full variable domain is SAVISQKPSRDICQRGTSLTIQCQVDSQVTMMFWYRQQPGQSLTLIATANQGSEATYESGFVIDKFPISRPNLTFSTLTVSNMSPEDSSIYLCSVIKDRLSGNTIYFGEGSWLTVV.

The V call is TRBV6-5, the J call TRBJ2-3; D may be TRBD2 (6 bases). The CDR3 contains 16 residues. V lost 2 bases and J lost 2, with 14 bases in between. Germline loops: CDR1 MNHEY, CDR2 SVGAGI. This chain's CDR3 is CASSYGRDGTTDTQYF. Written as DNA, the CDR3 is TGTGCCAGCAGTTACGGGCGGGACGGAACCACAGATACGCAGTATTTT.

The rearrangement links TRBV7-2 to TRBJ2-3; 8 bases are shared with TRBD2. CDR1 and CDR2 (germline): SGHTA, FQGNSA. V shed 5 bases and J 5 bases; nucleotides not matched to a gene: 6. This CDR3 region has 14 residues. CDR3 nucleotide sequence: TGTGCCAGCAGCCGAAGCGGGGGCGGAGATACGCAGTATTTT. It translates to CASSRSGGGDTQYF.

This chain uses TRBV19 with TRBJ2-5; D might be TRBD1 (5 bases). The germline V and J ends were trimmed by 6 bases and 1 base, with 9 bases remaining between them. This CDR3 region has 13 residues. CDR1 and CDR2 from the germline V gene are LNHDA and SQIVND (reference sequence). The CDR3 coding sequence is TGTGCCAGTAGCAGGGTAATCCAAGAGACCCAGTACTTC. Protein product: CASSRVIQETQYF.

This chain joins TRBV7-9 and TRBJ1-2; no definite D call. CDR1 is SEHNR, CDR2 FQNEAQ, per germline (reference sequence). The CDR3 is 12 residues long. Trimming shortened V by 0 bases and J by 6 bases, and 5 bases separated the two germline ends. The CDR3 DNA reads TGTGCCAGCAGCTTAGCTCCGGATGGCTACACCTTC. This gives the protein CASSLAPDGYTF. The full variable domain, with the rest looked up from reference TRBV7-9 and TRBJ1-2, is DTGVSQNPRHKITKRGQNVTFRCDPISEHNRLYWYRQTLGQGPEFLTYFQNEAQLEKSRLLSDRFSAERPKGSFSTLEIQRTEQGDSAMYLCASSLAPDGYTFGSGTRLTVV.

The V call is TRBV5-5, the J call TRBJ2-2; D gene unclear. The CDR3 has 13 amino acids. V gave up 6 bases and J gave up 1 base, with 7 bases separating them. Germline V CDR1 and CDR2: SGHKS, YYEKEE (reference sequence). As DNA, the CDR3 is TGTGCCAGCACCTGGGGGAACACCGGGGAGCTGTTTTTT. Protein: CASTWGNTGELFF.

This rearrangement joins TRBV7-3 to TRBJ1-2; 7 bases match TRBD1. The V and J ends lost 5 bases and 5 bases, in that order; junction bases with no gene match: 8. Germline V gives CDR1 SGHTA, CDR2 FQGTGA. This CDR3 has 14 amino acids. In DNA form, the CDR3 reads TGTGCCAGCAGCGGTTCAGGGGGTTATTATGGCTACACCTTC. This translates into CASSGSGGYYGYTF.

This rearrangement joins TRBV4-1 to TRBJ2-3, with 8 bases lining up with TRBD2. CDR1 is MGHRA and CDR2 is YSYEKL in the germline V gene. This CDR3 has 15 residues. The ends lost 4 bases at V and 1 base at J; junction bases unmatched: 4. CDR3 sequence reads: CASSRTSRGTDTQYF. Here the CDR3 DNA reads TGCGCCAGCAGCCGGACTAGCAGAGGCACAGATACGCAGTATTTT.

CDR3 protein: CASTAGGRGNEQFF. The CDR3 DNA is TGCGCCAGCACGGCGGGGGGGCGTGGCAATGAGCAGTTCTTC. The V and J genes are TRBV10-2 and TRBJ2-1, with TRBD2 matching over 9 bases. Germline trimming cut 7 bases from V and 6 bases from J; bases unmatched to any gene: 7. CDR1 is WSHSY and CDR2 is SAAADI in the germline V gene. The CDR3 covers 14 residues.

V gene TRBV4-1 combines with J gene TRBJ1-4; TRBD1 agrees at 7 bases. Germline V gives CDR1 MGHRA, CDR2 YSYEKL. The length of the CDR3 is 15 residues. Germline trimming cut 4 bases from V and 6 bases from J; bases unmatched to any gene: 8. Here the CDR3 reads CASSRLPGGDEKLFF. CDR3 DNA: TGCGCCAGCAGCCGGTTGCCAGGGGGAGATGAAAAACTGTTTTTT.

The genes are TRBV9 and TRBJ2-3, with D perhaps matching TRBD2 (5 bases). CDR1 SGDLS and CDR2 YYNGEE come from the germline V gene. Trimming pared 0 bases from V and 1 base from J, leaving 15 bases between. The CDR3 is made up of 17 amino acids. DNA of the CDR3: TGTGCCAGCAGCGTAGGAGGGTCGGAGGAAGGCACAGATACGCAGTATTTT. Protein: CASSVGGSEEGTDTQYF.

The chain joins TRBV11-2 to TRBJ2-1; 10 bases agree with TRBD2. The CDR3 contains 16 residues. Trimming at V came to 5 bases and at J to 9 bases, leaving 13 bases not matched to a gene. CDR1 and CDR2 (germline): SGHAT, FQNNGV. CDR3 nucleotide sequence: TGTGCCAGCAGCCACAGGGCGAGCGGGGGGGCGGGTGAGCAGTTCTTC. This sequence encodes CASSHRASGGAGEQFF. Full variable domain (missing parts from reference TRBV11-2 and TRBJ2-1): EAGVAQSPRYKIIEKRQSVAFWCNPISGHATLYWYQQILGQGPKLLIQFQNNGVVDDSQLPKDRFSAERLKGVDSTLKIQPAKLEDSAVYLCASSHRASGGAGEQFFGPGTRLTVL.

The chain recombines TRBV5-1 with TRBJ2-5; D uncertain. Germline V gene lookup returns CDR1 SGHRS and CDR2 YFSETQ. This CDR3 contains 12 residues. Trimming cost V 2 bases and J 5 bases, with 7 bases left between them. The CDR3 reads CASSFAMETQYF. CDR3 in DNA: TGCGCCAGCAGCTTTGCGATGGAGACCCAGTACTTC.

The genes are TRBV11-3 and TRBJ2-2; D tentatively fits TRBD1 or TRBD2 (5 bases each). This CDR3 contains 16 residues. Trimming cost V 3 bases and J 3 bases, with 14 bases left between them. CDR1 SGHNT and CDR2 YENEEA come from the germline V gene. DNA of the CDR3: TGTGCCAGCAGCTTGGGACGGGCGGAGTACACCGGGGAGCTGTTTTTT. Translating it yields CASSLGRAEYTGELFF.

V and J are TRBV6-5 and TRBJ1-4, with D maybe TRBD1 (6 bases). This CDR3 contains 15 residues. Trimming pared 5 bases from V and 1 base from J, leaving 11 bases between. Germline CDR1 MNHEY, CDR2 SVGAGI. The CDR3 sequence: CASSNNRETNEKLFF. CDR3 DNA sequence: TGTGCCAGCAGTAACAACAGGGAAACTAATGAAAAACTGTTTTTT.

The gene calls are TRBV4-1 and TRBJ1-2; 10 nucleotides line up with TRBD1. CDR1 and CDR2 (germline): MGHRA, YSYEKL. V was clipped by 6 bases and J by 8 bases; unmatched bases: 6. The CDR3 has 13 residues. The CDR3 DNA sequence: TGCGCCAGCAGACGGACAGGGGGAGGGGGCTACACCTTC. Its protein is CASRRTGGGGYTF.

The chain is built from TRBV6-6 and TRBJ2-2, with D uncertain. Trimming stripped 7 bases from V and 3 bases from J, with 12 bases between. Germline values: CDR1 MNHNY, CDR2 SVGAGI (reference sequence). There are 14 residues in the CDR3. In DNA, the CDR3 is TGTGCCAGCACGCAGTCCCCGGACACCGGGGAGCTGTTTTTT. Translated: CASTQSPDTGELFF.

As DNA, the CDR3 is TGTGCCAGCAGACCCGTCATAGGGGGCAAAGAGACCCAGTACTTC. Translating it yields CASRPVIGGKETQYF. This sequence joins TRBV7-8 and TRBJ2-5; 7 nucleotides line up with TRBD1. After removal of 6 bases from V and 3 bases from J, the junction contained 10 bases not matched to a gene. This CDR3 has 15 residues. Per the germline V gene, CDR1 is SGHVS and CDR2 is FQNEAQ.